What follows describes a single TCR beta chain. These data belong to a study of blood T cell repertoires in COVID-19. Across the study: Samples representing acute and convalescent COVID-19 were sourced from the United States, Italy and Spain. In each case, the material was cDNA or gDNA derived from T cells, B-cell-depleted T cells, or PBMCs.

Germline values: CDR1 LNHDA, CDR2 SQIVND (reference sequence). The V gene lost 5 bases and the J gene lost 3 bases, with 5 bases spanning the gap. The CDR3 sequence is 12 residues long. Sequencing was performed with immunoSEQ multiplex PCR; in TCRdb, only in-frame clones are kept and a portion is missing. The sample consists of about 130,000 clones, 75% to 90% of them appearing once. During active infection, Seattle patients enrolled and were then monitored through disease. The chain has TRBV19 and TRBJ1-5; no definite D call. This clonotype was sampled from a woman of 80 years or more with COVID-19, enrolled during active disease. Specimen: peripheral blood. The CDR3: CASSPNNQPQHF. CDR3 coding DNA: TGTGCCAGTAGTCCCAACAATCAGCCCCAGCATTTT.